This T cell receptor (beta chain) is from a study of blood T cell repertoires in COVID-19. Overall study: The study drew acute and convalescent COVID-19 samples from the United States, Italy and Spain.

Germline values: CDR1 SGHNT, CDR2 YYREEE (reference sequence). The CDR3 runs 14 residues. Germline trimming cut 3 bases from V and 3 bases from J; bases unmatched to any gene: 2. Original handling: Quantification of nucleated cells was approximated via reference gene primer amplification. Here immunoSEQ multiplex PCR was the method, and the copy in TCRdb shows in-frame clones only, minus some. V, J and clone size derive from that table, while D and trimming were established from the DNA sequence. The sample yields some 140,000 clones, approximately 86% seen once. The Seattle site enrolled patients during active infection and followed them longitudinally.

The genes are TRBV5-4 and TRBJ2-5; the match to TRBD1 covers 10 bases. This receptor was taken from a man in his fifties or sixties with COVID-19, enrolled during active disease. Sequencing was done on a sample of peripheral blood. As DNA, the CDR3 is TGTGCCAGCAGCTGGACAGGGGGGGAAGAGACCCAGTACTTC. This encodes CASSWTGGEETQYF.